This T cell receptor beta chain was identified during a study of T-cell memory formation after mild COVID-19. TCRdb reanalysed the 5' RACE reads using MiXCR and keeps one entry per CDR3 protein. The sample includes about 150,000 distinct CDR3 sequences, about 14% of them seen just once. Study-level results: Clones that contracted from day 15 to 85 were balanced CD4/CD8, while later expanders leaned CD4+.

This clonotype was picked up a small number of times. Its antigen is still unknown. CDR1 and CDR2 (germline): MNHEY, SVGAGI. The CDR3 sequence is 15 residues long. Trimming took 0 bases from V and 4 from J, leaving 12 bases between them. The receptor was isolated from an adult woman who had mild COVID-19 (a few samples of this study predate the infection). Cell type and time point are not known. The chain has TRBV6-5 and TRBJ1-2; no firm D call. Sequences were obtained from PBMCs or a T cell subset sorted from them (not recorded which). CDR3 in DNA: TGTGCCAGCAGTTACTCGATGGATCCCGGCTATGGCTACACCTTC. The encoded protein is CASSYSMDPGYGYTF.